The 11 T cell receptor beta chains reported below all come from one sample, sequenced in a study of shared clonotypes between healthy human individuals. Sequencing used immunoSEQ multiplex PCR; TCRdb keeps in-frame clones, though not all of them. The sample holds 300,000 to 400,000 clones, roughly 70% seen once. Specimen: memory CD4+ T cells sorted from blood. The subset was: CD45RA-negative fraction. These receptors originate from a man aged 30 to 45 in good health.

The genes are TRBV14 and TRBJ2-7, with 9 positions matching TRBD1. V dropped 4 bases and J dropped 13; count of bases not matched to a gene: 11. Germline V gene lookup returns CDR1 SGHDN and CDR2 FVKESK. CDR3 length equals 13 residues. As DNA, the CDR3 is TGTGCCAGCAGCCTGCAAACAGGGGGCGCCTACTACTTC. This gives the protein CASSLQTGGAYYF.

This clone was counted only a few times. The V call is TRBV10-3, the J call TRBJ2-7; D remains unclear. In germline, CDR1 is ENHRY, CDR2 SYGVKD. Trimming cost V 0 bases and J 13 bases, with 19 bases left between them. The length of the CDR3 is 14 residues. The chain's CDR3 is CAISESTSGWIRYF. Here the CDR3 DNA reads TGTGCCATCAGTGAGTCGACGTCTGGATGGATTCGTTACTTC.

The chain combines TRBV11-1 with TRBJ2-6; no clear D gene. The CDR3 extends over 15 amino acids. The V end was cut by 5 bases, the J end by 2 bases, with 10 bases between. CDR1 is SGHAT, CDR2 FQDESV, per germline (reference sequence). CDR3 protein: CASSARMAGANVLTF. CDR3 bases: TGTGCCAGCAGCGCCCGTATGGCTGGGGCCAACGTCCTGACTTTC.

V gene TRBV10-3 combines with J gene TRBJ2-5; TRBD1 matches 8 bases. CDR3 length: 13 amino acids. With 10 bases clipped from V and 6 bases from J, the junction kept 10 bases outside the gene matches. CDR1 ENHRY and CDR2 SYGVKD come from the germline V gene. In DNA form, the CDR3 reads TGTGCCACCACGGACAGGGATGGACAGACCCAGTACTTC. Protein: CATTDRDGQTQYF.

The J gene is TRBJ2-7, the V gene TRBV7-9; D may be TRBD1 or TRBD2 (6 bases each). CDR3 length: 14 residues. The V end was cut by 5 bases, the J end by 5 bases, with 16 bases between. Germline CDR1 is SEHNR and CDR2 is FQNEAQ (reference sequence). CDR3 bases: TGTGCCAGCAGCCCTCCGGGGGCCCTAAACGAGCAGTACTTC. It yields the protein CASSPPGALNEQYF.

V usage is TRBV29-1 and J usage is TRBJ2-3; TRBD2 agrees at 12 bases. From germline, CDR1 is SQVTM and CDR2 ANQGSEA. This CDR3 spans 15 amino acids. V lost 6 bases, J lost 4 bases, and 8 bases stayed unmatched. CDR3: CSVTRTSGKSDTQYF. CDR3 nucleotides: TGCAGCGTCACCAGGACTAGCGGGAAGTCAGATACGCAGTATTTT.

In its sample, this clone was seen a few times. The rearrangement joins TRBV27 to TRBJ2-7, with TRBD1 matching over 9 bases. Germline CDR1 and CDR2: MNHEY and SMNVEV (reference sequence). The CDR3 consists of 16 residues. V shed 1 base and J 9 bases; nucleotides not matched to a gene: 13. The CDR3 DNA reads TGTGCCAGCAGTTTATTGGTGGGACAGGGCCCGCGGTGGCAGTACTTC. Residues: CASSLLVGQGPRWQYF.

The rearrangement uses TRBV5-1 and TRBJ2-1; maybe TRBD1 (6 bases). V was clipped by 3 bases and J by 7 bases, with 23 bases between them. Germline V gene data show CDR1 as SGHRS and CDR2 as YFSETQ. This CDR3 is built from 17 residues. The CDR3 loop reads CASSSSTGELVTNEQFF. CDR3 DNA sequence: TGCGCCAGCAGCTCTTCGACAGGCGAGCTAGTAACGAATGAGCAGTTCTTC. Variable domain in full (rest from reference TRBV5-1 and TRBJ2-1): KAGVTQTPRYLIKTRGQQVTLSCSPISGHRSVSWYQQTPGQGLQFLFEYFSETQRNKGNFPGRFSGRQFSNSRSEMNVSTLELGDSALYLCASSSSTGELVTNEQFFGPGTRLTVL.

The chain links TRBV19 to TRBJ2-2, with D unclear. Trimming removed 3 bases from V and 6 bases from J, with 11 bases in between. The CDR3 consists of 14 residues. Germline CDR1 reads LNHDA; CDR2 reads SQIVND (reference sequence). In DNA, the CDR3 is TGTGCCAGTAGTATCACCTCTCAGGCCGGGGAGCTGTTTTTT. This sequence encodes CASSITSQAGELFF.

J is TRBJ2-3 and V is TRBV20-1; D is unresolved. CDR1 and CDR2 from the germline V gene are DFQATT and SNEGSKA (reference sequence). The CDR3 covers 11 residues. With 4 bases removed from V and 8 bases from J, the gap between germline ends came to 10 bases. The CDR3 DNA sequence: TGCAGTGCTATTAGTCCTGGTACGCAGTATTTT. Protein: CSAISPGTQYF.

The V and J genes are TRBV28 and TRBJ1-2; D unresolved. The CDR3 extends over 13 amino acids. Trimming stripped 3 bases from V and 7 bases from J, with 12 bases between. Germline V gene lookup returns CDR1 MDHEN and CDR2 SYDVKM. The CDR3 coding sequence is TGTGCCAGCAGTTTCCCCGAGCGGCGTGGCTACACCTTC. It codes for CASSFPERRGYTF.